One sample yielded the 6 T cell receptor beta chains listed below, sequenced in a study of tumor-infiltrating lymphocytes in primary liver carcinoma (dated by TCRdb to 2016 to 2017). Total RNA and DNA were co-extracted without cell sorting from around 20-30 mg of bulk tissue using the AllPrep DNA/RNA mini kit. TCRdb lists the instrument as Illumina HiSeq 2500. Starting from approximately 0.5 ug total RNA, TCRbeta-specific cDNA was produced by reverse transcription with a constant-region primer and ProtoScript II reverse transcriptase. TCRbeta libraries were built with three nested multiplex PCR rounds, a slightly modified ARM-PCR procedure. The first two PCR rounds used multiplex TRBV1-TRBV30 forward primers with a Cbeta reverse primer, each for approximately 11 cycles. TCRdb trimmed the raw reads at Q25, called clones with MiXCR and kept productive beta chains. Rows matching on CDR3 protein sequence are summarized as one entry with the most common DNA and genes. In this sample the table shows 22,000 or so distinct CDR3 sequences, 75% to 85% of which occur a single time. About a third of the sample goes to the ten largest clones.

Material: liver tumor tissue from sampling region 2. In the paper's terms, the cell subset or site label means: tumor region T2, inferior pole. The source is a woman between 25 and 40 years old with primary liver carcinoma and hepatitis B virus infection.

This clonotype showed up just once. The junction does not match germline at one end; this may be a read error. The chain has TRBV11-3 and TRBJ2-5; 8 bases align to TRBD2. This CDR3 has 18 residues. CDR1 and CDR2 (germline): SGHNT, YENEEA. The CDR3 DNA is TGTGCCAGCAGCCCTAGTTCACAAGCGGGAGTTAACGGAGAGACTCAGTATTTC. This gives the protein CASSPSSQAGVNGETQYF.

In the case of this clonotype: One end of the junction varies from germline; a read error may be responsible. The CDR3 sequence is CTSSQLTGGGYGQFF. The CDR3 DNA reads as TGTACCAGCAGCCAACTAACGGGGGGGGGGTATGGGCAGTTCTTC. The chain couples TRBV11-3 to TRBJ2-1; 8 bases are a match to TRBD2. CDR1 SGHNT and CDR2 YENEEA come from the germline V gene. The CDR3 contains 15 residues.

Only a few counts were recorded for this clonotype. The rearrangement uses TRBV12-3 or TRBV12-4 and TRBJ1-5, with no clear D. The V end lost 5 bases, the J end lost 2 bases, and 13 bases lay between the germline ends. This CDR3 is 15 amino acids long. Here the CDR3 reads CASSPWGGGNQPQHF. In DNA form, the CDR3 reads TGTGCCAGCAGTCCGTGGGGAGGTGGCAATCAGCCCCAGCATTTT.

On this clonotype itself: A read error may account for a junction end that differs from germline. The CDR3 sequence is CTSNPSQIETQYF. The CDR3, as DNA: TGTACCAGCAACCCTAGTCAGATAGAGACCCAGTACTTC. The chain links TRBV11-2 to TRBJ2-5; D is ambiguous. Germline CDR1 is SGHAT and CDR2 is FQNNGV. This CDR3 is 13 amino acids long.

Comments on this clonotype: Its ends do not fully match the called genes, so a read error is possible. J is TRBJ2-1 and V is TRBV4-3, with no clear D. This CDR3 is built from 14 residues. The V gene's germline CDR1 is LGHNA and CDR2 YSLEER. CDR3 coding DNA: TGCGCCAGCAGCCACACAGAGGTGGTCAATGATCAGATCTTC. Amino acids: CASSHTEVVNDQIF.

The J gene is TRBJ1-5, the V gene TRBV7-2; tentatively, D is TRBD1 (6 bases). From germline, CDR1 is SGHTA and CDR2 FQGNSA. V was trimmed by 5 bases and J by 8 bases, leaving 16 bases between them. CDR3 size: 14 residues. For the CDR3, the DNA is TGTACCAGCAGCCTGTACTCGACAGGAGAGCCCCAGCATTTT. It encodes CTSSLYSTGEPQHF.